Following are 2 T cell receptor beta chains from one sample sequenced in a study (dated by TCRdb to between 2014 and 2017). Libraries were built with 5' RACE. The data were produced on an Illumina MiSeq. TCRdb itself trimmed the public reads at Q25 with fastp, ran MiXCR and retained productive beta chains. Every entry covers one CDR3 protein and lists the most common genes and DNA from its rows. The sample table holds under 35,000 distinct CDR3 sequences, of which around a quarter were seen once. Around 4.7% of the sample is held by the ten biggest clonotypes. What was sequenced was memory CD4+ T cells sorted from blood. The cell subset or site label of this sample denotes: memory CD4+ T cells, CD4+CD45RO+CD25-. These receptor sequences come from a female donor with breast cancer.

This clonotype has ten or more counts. The CDR3 nucleotides read TGCAGCGTTGAAGATCGGAGGGCAGTCTCTGGAAACACCATATATTTT. The encoded protein is CSVEDRRAVSGNTIYF. The chain joins TRBV29-1 to TRBJ1-3; D is unclear. Trimming left V 0 bases short and J 0 bases short, with 12 bases between. The CDR3 loop spans 16 amino acids. Germline loops: CDR1 SQVTM, CDR2 ANQGSEA. The variable domain in full, completed from reference TRBV29-1 and TRBJ1-3, reads SAVISQKPSRDICQRGTSLTIQCQVDSQVTMMFWYRQQPGQSLTLIATANQGSEATYESGFVIDKFPISRPNLTFSTLTVSNMSPEDSSIYLCSVEDRRAVSGNTIYFGEGSWLTVV.

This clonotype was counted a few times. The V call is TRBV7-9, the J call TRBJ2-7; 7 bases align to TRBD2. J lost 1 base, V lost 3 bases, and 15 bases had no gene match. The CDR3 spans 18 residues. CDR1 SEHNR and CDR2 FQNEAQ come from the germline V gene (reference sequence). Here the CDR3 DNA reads TGTGCCAGCAGCTTTAGTGACAGCCGTGGCGGGGGATCCTACGAGCAGTACTTC. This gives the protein CASSFSDSRGGGSYEQYF.